The 27 T cell receptor beta chains in this list originate from one sample, sequenced in a study of long-term antiretroviral therapy in people with HIV. The immunoSEQ assay was v3.0, run at survey level. Assay: immunoSEQ multiplex PCR; the TCRdb copy retains only in-frame clones and omits some. This table has around 12,000 clones, roughly three quarters appearing once. The specimen was unsorted PBMCs, collected 0.5 years before starting antiretroviral therapy. These receptors all come from a woman between 40 and 50 years old with HIV.

This clone was found once. This chain joins TRBV15 and TRBJ1-5; D not certain. CDR1 and CDR2 from the germline V gene are LNHNV and YYDKDF (reference sequence). This CDR3 is 13 amino acids long. Trimming took off 0 bases at V and 6 bases at J, with 6 bases between the two ends. CDR3: CATSRDTSQPQHF. The CDR3 DNA is TGTGCCACCAGCAGAGATACAAGTCAGCCCCAGCATTTT.

The chain joins TRBV5-1 to TRBJ2-1; 10 positions agree with TRBD2. The CDR3 spans 14 residues. The germline gives CDR1 SGHRS, CDR2 YFSETQ. The J segment lost 10 bases and the V segment lost 2 bases, leaving 6 bases of the junction unmatched. The CDR3 loop is CASSLQRGGWEQFF. CDR3 DNA sequence: TGCGCCAGCAGCTTACAGCGGGGGGGCTGGGAGCAGTTCTTC.

The chain combines TRBV19 with TRBJ1-1; D perhaps matches TRBD1 (6 bases). V dropped 6 bases and J dropped 2 bases, with 10 bases sitting between them. Germline loops: CDR1 LNHDA, CDR2 SQIVND (reference sequence). This CDR3 region has 13 residues. The CDR3 loop is CASRTGGNTEAFF. The CDR3 DNA reads TGTGCCAGTAGGACAGGTGGAAACACTGAAGCTTTCTTT.

The chain employs TRBV5-1 and TRBJ2-7, with TRBD1 matching 8 bases. This CDR3 region has 17 residues. V lost 4 bases, J lost 5 bases, and 17 bases stayed unmatched. CDR1 and CDR2 from the germline V gene are SGHRS and YFSETQ. CDR3 bases: TGCGCCAGCAGCCCTTTCGTCGTTGACAGGGGACCCCACGAGCAGTACTTC. Protein: CASSPFVVDRGPHEQYF.

The chain is built from TRBV2 and TRBJ2-7; tentatively, D is TRBD1 or TRBD2 (5 bases each). The CDR3 is made up of 13 amino acids. V gave up 5 bases and J gave up 3 bases, with 11 bases separating them. In germline, CDR1 is SNHLY, CDR2 FYNNEI. CDR3 in amino acids: CASSPGRDYEQYF. As DNA, the CDR3 is TGTGCCAGCAGTCCGGGACGGGACTACGAGCAGTACTTC.

Only a few counts were recorded for this clone. The CDR3 DNA is TGTGCCAGCAGCTGGACTAGTATCCACGAGCAGTACTTC. Protein: CASSWTSIHEQYF. The rearrangement uses TRBV11-2 and TRBJ2-7; 7 bases match TRBD2. From germline, CDR1 is SGHAT and CDR2 FQNNGV. The CDR3 covers 13 residues. Trimming removed 4 bases from V and 5 bases from J; junction bases left unmatched: 5.

The V and J genes are TRBV5-4 and TRBJ2-5; TRBD2 might be the D (6 bases). This CDR3 comprises 13 residues. The germline gives CDR1 SGHNT, CDR2 YYREEE (reference sequence). V was trimmed by 4 bases and J by 2 bases, leaving 9 bases between them. The CDR3 DNA is TGTGCCAGCAGCCGGGACTTTCAAGAGACCCAGTACTTC. Translated, it gives CASSRDFQETQYF.

Here the CDR3 reads CASSAFGGQPQHF. The CDR3 nucleotides read TGTGCCAGCAGTGCCTTCGGGGGGCAGCCCCAGCATTTT. This chain connects TRBV6-4 to TRBJ1-5; perhaps TRBD1 as D (5 bases). The germline V and J ends were trimmed by 4 bases and 7 bases, with 11 bases remaining between them. Germline V gene sequence: CDR1 MRHNA, CDR2 SNTAGT. This CDR3 is built from 13 residues.

J is TRBJ1-5 and V is TRBV19, with no clear D. Per germline, CDR1 LNHDA and CDR2 SQIVND (reference sequence). The CDR3 runs 14 residues. V dropped 0 bases and J dropped 11 bases, with 14 bases sitting between them. CDR3 sequence reads: CASSIDSGPRTQHF. CDR3 nucleotide sequence: TGTGCCAGTAGTATAGACTCTGGCCCTAGGACCCAGCATTTT.

This clone has a single count. CDR3 DNA sequence: TGTGCCAGCAGCTCTGGGGGGCAAGAGACCCAGTACTTC. Translated: CASSSGGQETQYF. The V gene is TRBV7-9, the J gene TRBJ2-5; TRBD2 is a possible D gene (6 bases). This CDR3 is 13 amino acids long. The germline V and J ends were trimmed by 4 bases and 2 bases, with 8 bases remaining between them. Germline V gene sequence: CDR1 SEHNR, CDR2 FQNEAQ (reference sequence).

The chain couples TRBV4-2 to TRBJ2-3; D is undetermined. V dropped 4 bases and J dropped 4 bases, with 12 bases sitting between them. This CDR3 has 14 residues. Germline V lookup: CDR1 LGHNA, CDR2 YNFKEQ. The CDR3 here is CASSPGQNADTQYF. CDR3 nucleotides: TGTGCCAGCAGCCCGGGTCAGAATGCAGATACGCAGTATTTT.

The DNA for the CDR3 is TGTGCCAGCAGTTTAGGACAGGGGGCGCTCGGGGATGAGCAGTTCTTC. Protein: CASSLGQGALGDEQFF. This chain joins TRBV28 and TRBJ2-1; 11 bases are shared with TRBD1. With 2 bases clipped from V and 8 bases from J, the junction kept 8 bases outside the gene matches. The germline V gene encodes CDR1 MDHEN and CDR2 SYDVKM. The CDR3 has 16 amino acids. The whole variable domain, remainder taken from reference TRBV28 and TRBJ2-1, is DVKVTQSSRYLVKRTGEKVFLECVQDMDHENMFWYRQDPGLGLRLIYFSYDVKMKEKGDIPEGYSVSREKKERFSLILESASTNQTSMYLCASSLGQGALGDEQFFGPGTRLTVL.

As DNA, the CDR3 is TGTGCCAGCAGCACGCCTGGAACGGGGGCTGGCGGCTACACCTTC. Its protein is CASSTPGTGAGGYTF. The J gene is TRBJ1-2, the V gene TRBV11-3; TRBD1 is a possible D gene (6 bases). The germline CDR1 and CDR2 sequences are SGHNT and YENEEA. The CDR3 has 15 amino acids. Trimming pared 5 bases from V and 8 bases from J, leaving 21 bases between. Full variable domain (rest looked up from reference TRBV11-3 and TRBJ1-2): EAGVVQSPRYKIIEKKQPVAFWCNPISGHNTLYWYLQNLGQGPELLIRYENEEAVDDSQLPKDRFSAERLKGVDSTLKIQPAELGDSAVYLCASSTPGTGAGGYTFGSGTRLTVV.

The rearrangement joins TRBV11-3 to TRBJ2-5; D remains ambiguous. The CDR3 is 14 amino acids. The V and J ends lost 2 bases and 1 base respectively, with 8 bases between them. Germline-derived CDR1 and CDR2 are SGHNT and YENEEA. This CDR3 reads CASSLRQVQETQYF. Here the CDR3 DNA reads TGTGCCAGCAGCTTAAGACAAGTCCAAGAGACCCAGTACTTC.

This clone was detected only a few times. The chain links TRBV30 to TRBJ1-2; D uncertain. V lost 4 bases and J 7 bases, leaving 16 bases between the germline ends. Germline CDR1 GTSNPN, CDR2 SVGIG (reference sequence). The length of the CDR3 is 13 residues. Here the CDR3 reads CAWTPGFHSGYTF. The CDR3 nucleotides read TGTGCCTGGACCCCAGGTTTCCACTCTGGCTACACCTTC.

The V and J genes are TRBV16 and TRBJ2-3, with 16 bases fitting TRBD2. V shed 0 bases and J 4 bases; nucleotides not matched to a gene: 4. Germline lookup yields CDR1 KGHSY and CDR2 FQNENV. The CDR3 length is 18 residues. The chain's CDR3 is CASSQSGTSGRAADTQYF. CDR3 sequence (DNA): TGTGCCAGCAGCCAATCCGGGACTAGCGGGAGGGCCGCAGATACGCAGTATTTT.

This clone was seen a few times. V is TRBV12-5 and J is TRBJ2-2; the D is unclear. Germline values: CDR1 LGHNT, CDR2 FRNRAP. CDR3 length: 13 residues. Deletions cut 3 bases from V and 3 bases from J, with 5 bases between. In DNA, the CDR3 is TGTGCTAGTGGTTTCATGGACACCGGGGAGCTGTTTTTT. Translating it yields CASGFMDTGELFF.

J is TRBJ1-2 and V is TRBV19, with D uncertain. The CDR3 extends over 12 amino acids. Germline loops: CDR1 LNHDA, CDR2 SQIVND (reference sequence). V gave up 2 bases and J gave up 3 bases, with 4 bases separating them. The CDR3, as DNA: TGTGCCAGTAGTATAAGGGACTATGGCTACACCTTC. It encodes CASSIRDYGYTF.

The rearrangement links TRBV10-2 to TRBJ2-7; the match to TRBD2 covers 12 bases. This CDR3 is 16 amino acids long. Germline V CDR1 and CDR2: WSHSY, SAAADI. J gave up 6 bases and V 7 bases, and 13 bases lay outside the gene matches. The CDR3 DNA sequence: TGCGCCAGCACTGAAGCCGGGACTAGCGGGCTAAGCGAGCAGTACTTC. Translation: CASTEAGTSGLSEQYF.

The chain combines TRBV5-8 with TRBJ1-2, with 9 bases fitting TRBD1. The CDR3 sequence is 16 residues long. Germline trimming cut 0 bases from V and 3 bases from J; bases unmatched to any gene: 6. The germline CDR1 and CDR2 sequences are SGHTS and YDEGEE. For the CDR3, the DNA is TGTGCCAGCAGCTTGGGAATCCGGGACAGGGACTATGGCTACACCTTC. Its translation: CASSLGIRDRDYGYTF.

The chain employs TRBV9 and TRBJ1-1, with 7 bases identical to TRBD1. CDR1 is SGDLS, CDR2 YYNGEE, per germline. This CDR3 has 14 residues. The ends lost 4 bases at V and 8 bases at J; junction bases unmatched: 11. The DNA for the CDR3 is TGTGCCAGCAGCCCGTCGGGACAGCCCATCGAAGCTTTCTTT. It is translated as CASSPSGQPIEAFF. The full variable domain, with the rest looked up from reference TRBV9 and TRBJ1-1, is DSGVTQTPKHLITATGQRVTLRCSPRSGDLSVYWYQQSLDQGLQFLIQYYNGEERAKGNILERFSAQQFPDLHSELNLSSLELGDSALYFCASSPSGQPIEAFFGQGTRLTVV.

This clone appeared once. CDR3 in amino acids: CASSLRGLAALSYEQYF. The CDR3 DNA is TGTGCCAGCAGTCTGAGAGGACTAGCGGCGTTATCCTACGAGCAGTACTTC. J is TRBJ2-7 and V is TRBV27, with 10 bases aligning to TRBD2. The germline V gene encodes CDR1 MNHEY and CDR2 SMNVEV (reference sequence). The CDR3 covers 17 residues. After removal of 5 bases from V and 1 base from J, the junction contained 11 bases not matched to a gene.

This clone was observed once. CDR3 in amino acids: CASTARAGGLVEAFF. DNA of the CDR3: TGTGCCAGCACCGCCAGGGCGGGGGGTCTGGTTGAAGCTTTCTTT. The chain joins TRBV2 to TRBJ1-1; D possibly corresponds to TRBD1 (5 bases). The CDR3 runs to 15 residues. The V and J ends lost 7 bases and 7 bases respectively, with 22 bases between them. The germline CDR1 and CDR2 sequences are SNHLY and FYNNEI.

V is TRBV11-2 and J is TRBJ2-7, with TRBD2 as a possible D gene (6 bases). Per germline, CDR1 SGHAT and CDR2 FQNNGV. V lost 1 base and J 2 bases, leaving 9 bases between the germline ends. The CDR3 sequence is 14 residues long. CDR3 DNA: TGTGCCAGCAGCTTAGGTGCGGGGACCTACGAGCAGTACTTC. It specifies CASSLGAGTYEQYF.

This sequence joins TRBV2 and TRBJ1-2; D may be TRBD1 (5 bases). Germline CDR1 and CDR2: SNHLY and FYNNEI. The CDR3 length is 15 residues. Trimming stripped 4 bases from V and 6 bases from J, with 18 bases between. Here the CDR3 DNA reads TGTGCCAGCAGTGCATGGCAGGGAGGACCCCATGGCTACACCTTC. Translated, it gives CASSAWQGGPHGYTF.

The rearrangement uses TRBV7-2 and TRBJ2-1, with D unclear. CDR1 and CDR2 from the germline V gene are SGHTA and FQGNSA. The CDR3 loop spans 14 amino acids. The V and J ends lost 11 bases and 3 bases respectively, with 17 bases between them. The CDR3 region has the DNA TGTGCCTCGACGTCCGGCACCATCTACAATGAGCAGTTCTTC. Amino acids: CASTSGTIYNEQFF.

The chain uses TRBV19 and TRBJ2-1, with D unclear. The germline CDR1 and CDR2 sequences are LNHDA and SQIVND (reference sequence). V was trimmed by 6 bases and J by 9 bases, leaving 15 bases between them. The CDR3 loop spans 13 amino acids. Here the CDR3 DNA reads TGTGCCAGTAGCACTTTCACGCATCGTGAGCAGTTCTTC. Its translation: CASSTFTHREQFF.